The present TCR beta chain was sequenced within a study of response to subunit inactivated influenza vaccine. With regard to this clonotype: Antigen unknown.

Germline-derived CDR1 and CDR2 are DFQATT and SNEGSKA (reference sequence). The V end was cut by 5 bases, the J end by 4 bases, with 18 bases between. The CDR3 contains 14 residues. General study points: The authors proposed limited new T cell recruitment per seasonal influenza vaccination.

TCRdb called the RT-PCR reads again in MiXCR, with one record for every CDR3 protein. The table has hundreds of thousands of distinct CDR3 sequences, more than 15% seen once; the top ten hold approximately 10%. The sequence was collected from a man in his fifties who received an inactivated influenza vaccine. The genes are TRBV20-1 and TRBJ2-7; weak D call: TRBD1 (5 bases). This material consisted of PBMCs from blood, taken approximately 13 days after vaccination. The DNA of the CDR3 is TGCAGTGCTTCAAAGGGGCCATTTCAGTACGAGCAGTACTTC. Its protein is CSASKGPFQYEQYF.